This T cell receptor beta chain was sequenced in a study of human T cells and chemical hapten exposure (dated by TCRdb to about 2021). Looking at the study overall: For sensitization, 2% DPC in acetone was applied to a roughly 2 cm by roughly 2 cm area of upper inner arm skin. Throughout the study period of around 24 weeks, patients also received therapeutic DPC doses to the scalp every week. Patch testing on the upper back used Finn chambers containing 0.01% DPC, with scoring done after 6 days according to International Contact Dermatitis Research Group standards. The mostly female patient cohort included alopecia areata with under or over 50% scalp involvement, alopecia totalis and alopecia universalis. Libraries were combined into a pool for sequencing, and differences in TCR yield between samples came mainly from small differences in library volumes within the pool. In alopecia patients, the study followed how the peripheral blood TCR repertoire changed in vivo over primary and secondary sensitization to diphenylcyclopropenone (DPC), a hapten. Blood was sampled from patients pre-sensitization (week 0) and at 2, 6 and about 24 weeks after DPC sensitization. Blood for TCR sequencing was provided by twenty-nine alopecia patients at one to four time points (pre-sensitization, 2, 6 and 24 weeks).

On this clonotype itself: Its antigen is still unknown. Qualities for individual bases were not recorded, and no much larger clone is one base off.

Beyond this particular receptor, the publication reports: The number of PT1 expanded TCRs positively correlated with patch test score, significant at thresholds 8, 16 and 32 but not 4. Alopecia, a presumed autoimmune disease, was present in all patients, so the immune response of the patients might differ from that of healthy individuals. Repeated subsampling changed both the strength of the expansion versus patch-test correlation and the threshold at which that correlation became significant. DPC sensitization did not change how many TCRs were above 1 in 1000 frequency, and no evidence was found of alterations in global repertoire structure. Compared with pre-sensitization or healthy control sets, expanded TCRs formed significantly more large CDR3 similarity clusters, which is consistent with antigen-driven responses.

Library preparation was by RACE. Instrument used: NextSeq 500. During library preparation, unique molecular identifiers were attached to individual cDNA molecules so that TCRs could be counted quantitatively and reproducibly. For every blood RNA sample, sequencing covered both the TCR alpha and TCR beta chains. The paper's processing steps were these. A median of around 100,000 TCRs per sample was observed, with a range of about 23,224 to 700,000. V, J and CDR3 annotation of the TCR reads was performed with the Decombinator software suite. To make PS versus PT1 abundance plots, every sample was subsampled to the same number of TCRs (28,000). TCRs were defined as expanded if absent before sensitization and observed at least eight times at the 2-week time point. The public reads were reanalyzed by TCRdb: fastp trimming at Q25, MiXCR alignment, in-frame beta chains only. Entries that share a CDR3 protein sequence are merged under the most common genes and DNA. The V and J calls, along with clone size, are taken from TCRdb and not from the paper's own processing. The sample data list 120,000 to 150,000 distinct CDR3 sequences, and around 11% of these were observed just once. The ten largest clonotypes hold around 1.4% of the sample.

What the time point label conveys for this sample: patch test 2, 6 weeks after DPC sensitization. Read against the paper, the sample's treatment or condition label means: therapeutic diphenylcyclopropenone sensitization with weekly scalp DPC. Blood at each patch-test visit was drawn before the patch test was applied. To be eligible, patients had to be aged 18 to 70, diagnosed with alopecia and judged suitable for DPC therapy, while pregnant patients were excluded. Total RNA was extracted from unfractionated whole blood collected in Tempus Blood RNA tubes. The germline V gene sets CDR1 to SNHLY and CDR2 to FYNNEI. V is pared back by 3 bases and J by 5 bases, with 10 bases lying between the germline termini. The CDR3 holds 14 amino acids from the cysteine to the phenylalanine. The only DNA kept is the CDR3, 42 bases in frame from the first base.

The sample here was whole blood, taken in connection with sensitization to the hapten diphenylcyclopropenone (DPC). Here the chain combines TRBV2 and TRBJ1-4, with no confident D gene call. This sequence originates from a woman aged 45-60 years with alopecia areata. Some clones in this sample may be carry-over from other donors' samples. The nucleotides are TGTGCCAGCAGTGAGGGAGGAGTCAATGAAAAACTGTTTTTT. Its amino acids are CASSEGGVNEKLFF.